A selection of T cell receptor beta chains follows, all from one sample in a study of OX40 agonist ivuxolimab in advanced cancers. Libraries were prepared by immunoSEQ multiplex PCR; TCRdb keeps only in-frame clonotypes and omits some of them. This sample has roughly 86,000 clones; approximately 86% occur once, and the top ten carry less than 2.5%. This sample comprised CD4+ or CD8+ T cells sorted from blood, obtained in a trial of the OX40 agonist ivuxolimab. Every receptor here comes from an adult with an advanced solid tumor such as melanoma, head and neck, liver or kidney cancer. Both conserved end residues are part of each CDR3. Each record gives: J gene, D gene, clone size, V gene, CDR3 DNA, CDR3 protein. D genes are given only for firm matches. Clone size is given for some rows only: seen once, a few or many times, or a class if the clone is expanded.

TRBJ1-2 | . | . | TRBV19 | TGTGCCAGTAGTCTTCGGACGGGCTCCGGTGGCTACACCTTC | CASSLRTGSGGYTF
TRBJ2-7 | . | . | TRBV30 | TGTGCCTGGAGTGTAGGGGGGGCCTCCTCCTACGAGCAGTACTTC | CAWSVGGASSYEQYF
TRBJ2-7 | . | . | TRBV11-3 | TGTGCCAGCAGCTTAAACAACTACGAGCAGTACTTC | CASSLNNYEQYF
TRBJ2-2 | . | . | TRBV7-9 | TGTGCCAGCAGCCTGACAGACGCGAACACCGGGGAGCTGTTTTTT | CASSLTDANTGELFF
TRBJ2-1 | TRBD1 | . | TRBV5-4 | TGTGCCAGCAGCTACCCCGGGACAGGGTTTAGTGAGCAGTTCTTC | CASSYPGTGFSEQFF
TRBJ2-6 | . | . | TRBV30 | TGTGCCTTCCAGGGGAGGACTGGGGCCAACGTCCTGACTTTC | CAFQGRTGANVLTF
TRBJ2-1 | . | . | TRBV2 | TGTGCCAGCAGTGAGGGCCTTTCCCATCGGAGTGAGCAGTTCTTC | CASSEGLSHRSEQFF
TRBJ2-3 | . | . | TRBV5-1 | TGCGCCAGCAGCTCCCTGGTCGGCGGGACAGATACGCAGTATTTT | CASSSLVGGTDTQYF
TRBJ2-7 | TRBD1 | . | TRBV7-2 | TGTGCCAGCAGCTCCCCGGGACAGCCCGAGCAGTACTTC | CASSSPGQPEQYF
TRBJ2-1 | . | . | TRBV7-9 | TGTGCCAGCAGCTACAGCCGCGACAAAAAACCCAATGAGCAGTTCTTC | CASSYSRDKKPNEQFF
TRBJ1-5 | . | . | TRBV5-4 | TGTGCCAGCAGCTTGGATCAGGGACCCAATCAGCCCCAGCATTTT | CASSLDQGPNQPQHF
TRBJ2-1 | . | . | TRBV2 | TGTGCCAGCACGGGGGCGTCCGAGCAGTTCTTC | CASTGASEQFF
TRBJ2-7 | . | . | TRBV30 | TGTGCCTCGATCGAACAGGGTGCCGAGCAGTACTTC | CASIEQGAEQYF
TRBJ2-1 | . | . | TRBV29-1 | TGCAGCGCAGGACAGAGACTCAATGAGCAGTTCTTC | CSAGQRLNEQFF
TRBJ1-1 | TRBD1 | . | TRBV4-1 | TGCGCCAGCAGCCAAGGTCAGGGGGCTGCGAACACTGAAGCTTTCTTT | CASSQGQGAANTEAFF
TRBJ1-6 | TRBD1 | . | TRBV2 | TGTGCCAGCCGGATACCACAGGGGCTGGGTAATTCACCCCTCCACTTT | CASRIPQGLGNSPLHF
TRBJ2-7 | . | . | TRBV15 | TGTGCCACCAGCAGGGCAGGGGGGGAGCAGTACTTC | CATSRAGGEQYF
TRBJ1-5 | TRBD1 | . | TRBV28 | TGTGCCAGCAGCCCACCCCAGGGGGGAGGTCAGCCCCAGCATTTT | CASSPPQGGGQPQHF
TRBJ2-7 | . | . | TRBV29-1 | TGCAGCGTCATGCAACAGGGAGTATACGAGCAGTACTTC | CSVMQQGVYEQYF
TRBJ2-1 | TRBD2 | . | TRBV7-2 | TGTGCCAGCAGCAAAGGGACTAGCGGGAGGGGGAGTTACAATGAGCAGTTCTTC | CASSKGTSGRGSYNEQFF
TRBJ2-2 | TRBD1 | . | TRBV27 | TGTGCCAGCCGATCTAGACAGGGGGCGGACACCGGGGAGCTGTTTTTT | CASRSRQGADTGELFF
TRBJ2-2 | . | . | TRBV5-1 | TGCGCCAGCAGCTTGTTAGGTATCAGGGACACCGGGGAGCTGTTTTTT | CASSLLGIRDTGELFF
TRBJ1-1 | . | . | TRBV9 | TGTGCCAGCAGCCCCCGCGGAGGGGCCCTTAACACTGAAGCTTTCTTT | CASSPRGGALNTEAFF
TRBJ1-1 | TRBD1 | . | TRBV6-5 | TGTGCCAGCAAGGGGCCAGGGGGAATGGCTGAAGCTTTCTTT | CASKGPGGMAEAFF
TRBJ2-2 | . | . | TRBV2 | TGTGCCAGCAGTGAAGCGTCATGGACCGGGGAGCTGTTTTTT | CASSEASWTGELFF
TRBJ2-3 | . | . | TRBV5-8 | TGTGCCAGCAGCTTGGACAGCACAGATACGCAGTATTTT | CASSLDSTDTQYF
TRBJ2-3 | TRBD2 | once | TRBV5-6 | TGTGCCAGCAGCTTGATGGCGGGGGGAGGGGATACGCAGTATTTT | CASSLMAGGGDTQYF
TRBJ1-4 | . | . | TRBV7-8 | TGTGCCAGCAGCGCAGGACAGATCTTTAATGAAAAACTGTTTTTT | CASSAGQIFNEKLFF
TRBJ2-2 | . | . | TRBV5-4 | TGTGCCAGCAGCTCTACAGGAATCAGGGGGGAGCTGTTTTTT | CASSSTGIRGELFF
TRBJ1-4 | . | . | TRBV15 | TGTGCCACCAGCAGACCAAGAGGAAAACTGTTTTTT | CATSRPRGKLFF
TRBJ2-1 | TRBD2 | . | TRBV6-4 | TGTGCCAGCAGTGACTCGACGGGGGGGAGGGATGAGCAGTTCTTC | CASSDSTGGRDEQFF
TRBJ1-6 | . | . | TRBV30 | TGTGCCTGGAGTGTGGGGCAGGTTAAATTTTCACCCCTCCACTTT | CAWSVGQVKFSPLHF
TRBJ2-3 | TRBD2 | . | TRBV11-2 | TGTGCCAGCAGCCTCGGGACTAGCGGGGGTGTCGATACGCAGTATTTT | CASSLGTSGGVDTQYF
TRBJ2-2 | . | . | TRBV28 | TGTGCCAGCCGGACGGCGAACACCGGGGAGCTGTTTTTT | CASRTANTGELFF
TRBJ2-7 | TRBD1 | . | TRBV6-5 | TGTGCCAGCAGTCAACCGGGACAGCTCTACGAGCAGTACTTC | CASSQPGQLYEQYF
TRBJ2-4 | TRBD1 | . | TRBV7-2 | TGTGCCAGCAGCCCCAGACAGGGGGTCGAGGCCATTCAGTACTTC | CASSPRQGVEAIQYF
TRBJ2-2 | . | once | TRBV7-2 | TGTGCCAGCAGCTTAGCAGGACTAAACACCGGGGAGCTGTTTTTT | CASSLAGLNTGELFF
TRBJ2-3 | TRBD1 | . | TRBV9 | TGTGCCAGCAGCACACAAACAGGGGATAGGGTTCGGAGCACAGATACGCAGTATTTT | CASSTQTGDRVRSTDTQYF
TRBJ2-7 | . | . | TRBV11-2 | TGTGCCAGCAGCTTAGGGACAGCTTTGTACTTC | CASSLGTALYF
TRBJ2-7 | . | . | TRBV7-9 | TGTGCCAGCAGCCAAGAAAGGCAGGCCCACGAGCAGTACTTC | CASSQERQAHEQYF
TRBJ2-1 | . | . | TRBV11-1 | TGTGCCAGCAGCCGGTTGGGGTTCTCCTACAATGAGCAGTTCTTC | CASSRLGFSYNEQFF
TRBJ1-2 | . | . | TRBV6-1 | TGTGCCAGCAGGCGGGGCCGTAGTGGCTACACCTTC | CASRRGRSGYTF
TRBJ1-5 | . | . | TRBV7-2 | TGTGCCAGCAGCTTAGACAGCCGATCGGCCCAGCATTTT | CASSLDSRSAQHF
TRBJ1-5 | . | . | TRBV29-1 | TGCAGCGTTGGTTTCCCTGGACAGCCCCAGCATTTT | CSVGFPGQPQHF
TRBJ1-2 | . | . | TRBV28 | TGTGCCAGCAGTTTGACCGAATATGGCTACACCTTC | CASSLTEYGYTF
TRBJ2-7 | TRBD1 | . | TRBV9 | TGTGCCAGCAGCGTGGGACAGGGGAATCACGAGCAGTACTTC | CASSVGQGNHEQYF
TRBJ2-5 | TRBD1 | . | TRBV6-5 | TGTGCCAGCAGTTGGTTACAGGGGTTTGGAGAGACCCAGTACTTC | CASSWLQGFGETQYF
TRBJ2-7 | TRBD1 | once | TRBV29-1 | TGCAGCGTCGCGGACAGGGTGCGTCCTTGGGAGCAGTACTTC | CSVADRVRPWEQYF
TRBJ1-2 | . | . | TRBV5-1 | TGCGCCAGCAGCTTAGCGGGGGACTATGGCTACACCTTC | CASSLAGDYGYTF
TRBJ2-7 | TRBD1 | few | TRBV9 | TGTGCCAGCAGCCCGGGACAGGGGGCCCACGAGCAGTACTTC | CASSPGQGAHEQYF